This paragraph reports one T cell receptor beta chain. Germline CDR1 is MNHEY and CDR2 is SMNVEV (reference sequence). The CDR3 runs to 15 residues. V was trimmed by 8 bases and J by 6 bases, leaving 22 bases between them. Original data processing: By means of reference gene primer amplification, nucleated cell counts were estimated. Here immunoSEQ multiplex PCR was the method, and the copy in TCRdb shows in-frame clones only, minus some. V and J calls plus clone size are reproduced from that table; the DNA served to infer D and trimming. This table holds 150,000 to 200,000 clones, 65% to 90% found once. The data belong to a study of blood T cell repertoires in COVID-19. Overall study context: Donors in the United States, Italy and Spain gave samples during acute or convalescent COVID-19.

The chain joins TRBV27 to TRBJ1-2, with D possibly matching TRBD1 (6 bases). Material for sequencing was peripheral blood. This TCR was recovered from a man aged 50 to 60 with active or convalescent COVID-19. The CDR3 loop is CASAPRAGVGNGYTF. Here the CDR3 DNA reads TGTGCCAGCGCACCCAGGGCAGGGGTTGGGAATGGCTACACCTTC.